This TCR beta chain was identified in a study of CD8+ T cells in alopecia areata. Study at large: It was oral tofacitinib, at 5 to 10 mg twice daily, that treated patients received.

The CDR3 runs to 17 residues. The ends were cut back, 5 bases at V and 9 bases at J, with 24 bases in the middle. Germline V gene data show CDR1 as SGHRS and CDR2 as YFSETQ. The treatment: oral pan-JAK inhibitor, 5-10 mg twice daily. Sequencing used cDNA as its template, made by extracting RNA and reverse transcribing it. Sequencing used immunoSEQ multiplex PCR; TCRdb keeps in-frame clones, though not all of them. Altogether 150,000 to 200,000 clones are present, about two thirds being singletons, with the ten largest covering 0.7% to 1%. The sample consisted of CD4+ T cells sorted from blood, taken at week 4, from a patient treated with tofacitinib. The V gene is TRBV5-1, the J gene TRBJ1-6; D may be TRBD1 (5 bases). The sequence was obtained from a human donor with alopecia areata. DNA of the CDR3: TGCGCCAGCAGACCCCTTGGATCGGACAAATACGGTTCACCCCTCCACTTT. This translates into CASRPLGSDKYGSPLHF.